Below, 8 T cell receptor beta chains from the same sample are listed, as sequenced in a study of blood T cells in healthy people across ages. Combining a sample-barcoded 5' primer with a J-beta primer mix, a second PCR ran for 7 to 11 cycles. TCRdb analysed the 5' RACE reads with MiXCR anew, one entry per CDR3 protein. The repertoire holds fewer than 2,000,000 distinct CDR3 sequences, with about two fifths as singletons. What was sequenced was blood. These TCRs come from a human donor in good health.

This clonotype occurred many times. This rearrangement joins TRBV20-1 to TRBJ1-1; D is unclear. Looked up from germline, CDR1 is DFQATT and CDR2 is SNEGSKA (reference sequence). Trimming stripped 3 bases from V and 5 bases from J, with 10 bases between. The CDR3 covers 12 residues. The CDR3 DNA reads TGCAGTGCTAGTAACTGGAAAACTGAAGCTTTCTTT. Amino acid sequence: CSASNWKTEAFF.

CDR3 DNA sequence: TGTGCCACCAGTGATTCGCGGGGAGGGGACACTGAAGCTTTCTTT. Protein product: CATSDSRGGDTEAFF. The chain carries TRBV24-1 and TRBJ1-1, with D possibly being TRBD1 (5 bases). Trimming cost V 2 bases and J 3 bases, with 12 bases left between them. The CDR3 is made up of 15 amino acids. Germline values: CDR1 KGHDR, CDR2 SFDVKD.

This clonotype was seen a handful of times. This rearrangement joins TRBV21-1 to TRBJ2-6. TRBV21-1 is recorded as a pseudogene. CDR3 length: 16 residues. The CDR3 DNA reads TGTGCCAGCAGCCAAAGGTGGTCCTCTGGGGCCAACGTCCTGACTTTC. This translates into CASSQRWSSGANVLTF.

Details on this clonotype: The germline gene is not matched at one end of the junction; a read error may be the cause. This chain joins TRBV29-1 and TRBJ2-7, with D perhaps given as TRBD1 or TRBD2 (6 bases each). This CDR3 spans 15 amino acids. The germline CDR1 and CDR2 sequences are SQVTM and ANQGSEA. CDR3 bases: TGCAGCGCTGAAGTAGGAGGGGGTGATCTCTACGAGCAGTACTTC. This gives the protein CSAEVGGGDLYEQYF.

The table lists this clonotype with a few counts. The rearrangement uses TRBV29-1 and TRBJ1-2, with D unclear. The V gene lost 1 base and the J gene lost 4 bases, with 16 bases spanning the gap. This CDR3 contains 15 residues. Per the germline V gene, CDR1 is SQVTM and CDR2 is ANQGSEA. CDR3 sequence: CSVEGPSGSSYGYTF. The CDR3, as DNA: TGCAGCGTTGAAGGTCCTTCGGGCAGTTCCTATGGCTACACCTTC.

V gene TRBV6-2 or TRBV6-3 combines with J gene TRBJ2-5; 8 nucleotides agree with TRBD2. Germline V gene lookup returns CDR1 MNHEY and CDR2 SVGEGT. There are 13 residues in the CDR3. V was clipped by 2 bases and J by 9 bases; unmatched bases: 5. The CDR3 DNA sequence: TGTGCCAGCAGTTACGGTCACGGGGGGGCCCAGTACTTC. Translation gives CASSYGHGGAQYF.

V and J are TRBV20-1 and TRBJ2-1, with D perhaps TRBD2 (6 bases). The CDR3 loop spans 15 amino acids. The V and J ends lost 6 bases and 7 bases respectively, with 22 bases between them. CDR1 is DFQATT and CDR2 is SNEGSKA in the germline V gene (reference sequence). The CDR3, as DNA: TGCAGTGCCCCAGCCCGCGCGGGACCCTTTAATGAGCAGTTCTTC. This encodes CSAPARAGPFNEQFF.

As to this clonotype: Its ends do not fully match the called genes, so a read error is possible. This chain connects TRBV28 to TRBJ2-3, with D possibly matching TRBD1 (6 bases). The CDR3 consists of 13 residues. Per the germline V gene, CDR1 is MDHEN and CDR2 is SYDVKM. The CDR3 DNA is TGTGCCAGCAAGGAACAGGGCACAGATGCGCAGTATTTT. This codes for CASKEQGTDAQYF.